The 25 T cell receptor beta chains below were found in one sample sequenced in a study of neurological immune-mediated disorders. MiXCR, run by TCRdb on the 5' RACE reads, gives a single entry per CDR3 protein. The sample lists 100,000 to 150,000 distinct CDR3 sequences; 3% to 3.5% were seen once. The sequenced material came from PBMCs. These receptors were taken from a woman aged 25 to 45 with multiple sclerosis.

This clonotype was observed at least ten times. The chain links TRBV5-1 to TRBJ2-1, with 8 bases that match TRBD2. Germline V gene data show CDR1 as SGHRS and CDR2 as YFSETQ. The trim removed 2 bases at V and 6 bases at J, leaving 10 bases unmatched. The CDR3 loop spans 16 amino acids. The CDR3 DNA sequence: TGCGCCAGCAGCTTCGGCCCTAGCGGGTCTACCAATGAGCAGTTCTTC. Protein: CASSFGPSGSTNEQFF.

This clonotype appeared a few times. An end of the junction differs from the germline gene, which may be a read error. The V call is TRBV5-1, the J call TRBJ1-5; D uncertain. CDR3 length: 17 residues. Germline V gives CDR1 SGHRS, CDR2 YFSETQ. In DNA form, the CDR3 reads TGCGCCAGCAGCTTGGGACCTCTTACACCGTACAATAAGACCCAGAATTTT. This codes for CASSLGPLTPYNKTQNF.

This clonotype was counted ten times or more. The V call is TRBV10-3, the J call TRBJ2-5; D may match TRBD1 or TRBD2 (5 bases each). Deletions cut 3 bases from V and 4 bases from J, with 24 bases between. The CDR3 covers 18 residues. CDR1 is ENHRY and CDR2 is SYGVKD in the germline V gene. The CDR3 loop is CAISDPLGDGIGLETQYF. CDR3 nucleotide sequence: TGTGCCATCAGTGATCCCCTAGGGGACGGAATTGGCCTAGAGACCCAGTACTTC.

This clonotype occurred many times. The gene calls are TRBV12-3 or TRBV12-4 and TRBJ1-1; D remains unclear. The V gene lost 2 bases and the J gene lost 5 bases, with 9 bases spanning the gap. The CDR3 consists of 13 residues. The CDR3 DNA sequence: TGTGCCAGCAGTTTAATGGGCGGAACTGAAGCTTTCTTT. Residues: CASSLMGGTEAFF.

The table lists this clonotype with many counts. The gene calls are TRBV7-9 and TRBJ1-2, with 9 bases lining up with TRBD1. The CDR3 runs 14 residues. Trimming removed 5 bases from V and 6 bases from J; junction bases left unmatched: 7. Germline loops: CDR1 SEHNR, CDR2 FQNEAQ (reference sequence). For the CDR3, the DNA is TGTGCCAGCAGCGGGAGGACAGGGGCTAATGGCTACACCTTC. This codes for CASSGRTGANGYTF.

This clonotype has at least ten counts. The V and J genes are TRBV11-2 and TRBJ2-7, with TRBD1 matching over 10 bases. The CDR3 loop spans 18 amino acids. The junction had 13 bases not matched to a gene; V was cut back by 5 bases and J by 0 bases. The V gene's germline CDR1 is SGHAT and CDR2 FQNNGV. Written as DNA, the CDR3 is TGTGCCAGCAGCCTCTTTGAGTTTGGGACAGGGGACTCCTACGAGCAGTACTTC. It is translated as CASSLFEFGTGDSYEQYF.

This clonotype has a count of ten or more. The chain's CDR3 is CSASGAGTKATDTQYF. The DNA for the CDR3 is TGCAGTGCTAGTGGGGCAGGGACTAAAGCCACAGATACGCAGTATTTT. This chain joins TRBV20-1 and TRBJ2-3; TRBD2 agrees at 7 bases. The CDR3 consists of 16 residues. V lost 3 bases, J lost 2 bases, and 11 bases stayed unmatched. Germline loops: CDR1 DFQATT, CDR2 SNEGSKA (reference sequence).

This clonotype came up many times. This sequence joins TRBV20-1 and TRBJ1-5; D is ambiguous. This CDR3 is built from 13 residues. V was cut by 3 bases and J by 2 bases, with 8 bases left in between. Germline CDR1 is DFQATT and CDR2 is SNEGSKA (reference sequence). CDR3 residues: CSASPLGNQPQHF. The CDR3 coding sequence is TGCAGTGCTAGTCCTCTAGGCAATCAGCCCCAGCATTTT.

This clonotype was recorded at least ten times. The rearrangement links TRBV20-1 to TRBJ2-3; 7 bases line up with TRBD1. There are 16 residues in the CDR3. Germline assignment: CDR1 DFQATT and CDR2 SNEGSKA (reference sequence). The junction had 9 bases not matched to a gene; V was cut back by 3 bases and J by 0 bases. The CDR3 bases are TGCAGTGCTAGCGAGTCCGGGACAGCTAGCACAGATACGCAGTATTTT. This translates into CSASESGTASTDTQYF.

This clonotype has a count of ten or more. The chain carries TRBV3-1 and TRBJ2-5; no firm D call. Per germline, CDR1 LGHDT and CDR2 YNNKEL (reference sequence). Trimming took 1 base from V and 4 from J, leaving 13 bases between them. CDR3 size: 15 residues. The CDR3 nucleotides read TGTGCCAGCAGCCAAGTCGGAGCTGGGCCAGAGACCCAGTACTTC. Encoded protein: CASSQVGAGPETQYF.

This clonotype came up many times. The rearrangement links TRBV7-2 to TRBJ1-6, with a possible D match to TRBD1 (5 bases). Germline V gives CDR1 SGHTA, CDR2 FQGNSA. Trimming pared 4 bases from V and 7 bases from J, leaving 14 bases between. CDR3 size: 15 residues. The CDR3 DNA is TGTGCCAGCAGCTCCGCCGACAGTCGGAATTCACCCCTCCACTTT. Protein product: CASSSADSRNSPLHF.

This clonotype was observed many times. This chain uses TRBV27 with TRBJ2-7; D could derive from TRBD1 or TRBD2 (5 bases each). The CDR3 consists of 15 residues. The V and J ends lost 5 bases and 1 base respectively, with 15 bases between them. The germline gives CDR1 MNHEY, CDR2 SMNVEV (reference sequence). The CDR3 protein is CASSRTARGSYEQYF. The CDR3 DNA is TGTGCCAGCAGTCGAACCGCGAGGGGTTCCTACGAGCAGTACTTC.

This clonotype was observed many times. The chain has TRBV12-3 or TRBV12-4 and TRBJ2-5, with 7 bases matching TRBD2. CDR3 length equals 16 residues. Unmatched junction bases numbered 6, after V lost 1 base and J lost 1 base. This chain's CDR3 is CASSLVLASLQETQYF. CDR3 nucleotides: TGTGCCAGCAGTTTAGTACTAGCGAGCCTCCAAGAGACCCAGTACTTC.

This clonotype was seen many times. The chain employs TRBV7-2 and TRBJ2-3, with 8 bases identical to TRBD2. Germline lookup yields CDR1 SGHTA and CDR2 FQGNSA. This CDR3 contains 16 residues. Germline trimming cut 5 bases from V and 3 bases from J; bases unmatched to any gene: 10. Here the CDR3 DNA reads TGTGCCAGCAGCCTCCTGGGCTCTAGCGGGACAGATACGCAGTATTTT. As protein: CASSLLGSSGTDTQYF. Together with reference TRBV7-2 and TRBJ2-3, the CDR3 gives the full variable domain: GAGVSQSPSNKVTEKGKDVELRCDPISGHTALYWYRQSLGQGLEFLIYFQGNSAPDKSGLPSDRFSAERTGGSVSTLTIQRTQQEDSAVYLCASSLLGSSGTDTQYFGPGTRLTVL.

Many counts were recorded for this clonotype. The J gene is TRBJ2-7, the V gene TRBV6-5; D remains ambiguous. V was pared by 5 bases and J by 2 bases, with 13 bases between. The CDR3 runs to 14 residues. The germline V gene encodes CDR1 MNHEY and CDR2 SVGAGI. CDR3 residues: CASSMHSTTYEQYF. CDR3 bases: TGTGCCAGCAGTATGCACTCAACTACCTACGAGCAGTACTTC.

This clonotype has a count of ten or more. The chain carries TRBV14 and TRBJ2-5, with D perhaps given as TRBD1 or TRBD2 (5 bases each). CDR1 and CDR2 from the germline V gene are SGHDN and FVKESK. With 4 bases removed from V and 4 bases from J, the gap between germline ends came to 16 bases. This CDR3 is 15 amino acids long. The DNA for the CDR3 is TGTGCCAGCAGCCTCCCGTCACAGAGGGGAGAGACCCAGTACTTC. Translated: CASSLPSQRGETQYF.

This clonotype was found many times. The chain couples TRBV20-1 to TRBJ1-6; D not resolved. The germline V and J ends were trimmed by 6 bases and 5 bases, with 20 bases remaining between them. There are 16 residues in the CDR3. Germline V gives CDR1 DFQATT, CDR2 SNEGSKA (reference sequence). The chain's CDR3 is CSAKPEGVPNNSPLHF. In DNA form, the CDR3 reads TGCAGTGCGAAACCGGAGGGTGTTCCCAATAATTCACCCCTCCACTTT.

This clonotype was observed many times. The V call is TRBV5-1, the J call TRBJ2-5; 8 nucleotides align to TRBD2. The CDR3 is 13 residues long. Germline V gene sequence: CDR1 SGHRS, CDR2 YFSETQ. After removal of 2 bases from V and 4 bases from J, the junction contained 1 base not matched to a gene. The CDR3 loop reads CASSFTSGETQYF. The CDR3 region has the DNA TGCGCCAGCAGCTTCACTAGCGGAGAGACCCAGTACTTC. Together with reference TRBV5-1 and TRBJ2-5, the CDR3 gives the full variable domain: KAGVTQTPRYLIKTRGQQVTLSCSPISGHRSVSWYQQTPGQGLQFLFEYFSETQRNKGNFPGRFSGRQFSNSRSEMNVSTLELGDSALYLCASSFTSGETQYFGPGTRLLVL.

The sample holds many counts of this clonotype. The chain links TRBV7-2 to TRBJ2-3, with 8 bases identical to TRBD2. Per the germline V gene, CDR1 is SGHTA and CDR2 is FQGNSA. The CDR3 has 16 residues. J lost 2 bases, V lost 1 base, and 5 bases had no gene match. CDR3 in DNA: TGTGCCAGCAGCTTAGTAGGGACTAGTCTCACAGATACGCAGTATTTT. Residues: CASSLVGTSLTDTQYF.

This clonotype was counted ten times or more. V gene TRBV18 combines with J gene TRBJ2-1; TRBD1 aligns across 9 bases. The CDR3 covers 16 residues. The germline gives CDR1 KGHSH, CDR2 LQKENI. Unmatched junction bases numbered 6, after V lost 1 base and J lost 5 bases. The CDR3 coding sequence is TGTGCCAGCTCACCACGCGGGACAGGGTCCCACAATGAGCAGTTCTTC. This codes for CASSPRGTGSHNEQFF.

The sample holds many counts of this clonotype. The chain couples TRBV5-6 to TRBJ1-1; D is unclear. This CDR3 is 15 amino acids long. With 4 bases removed from V and 2 bases from J, the gap between germline ends came to 15 bases. Germline V lookup: CDR1 SGHDT, CDR2 YYEEEE. CDR3 protein: CASSPLTTTNTEAFF. CDR3 bases: TGTGCCAGCAGCCCGCTAACCACCACCAACACTGAAGCTTTCTTT.

This clonotype was seen ten or more times. The genes are TRBV7-9 and TRBJ2-7; unclear D gene. Germline CDR1 and CDR2: SEHNR and FQNEAQ (reference sequence). V was pared by 0 bases and J by 1 base, with 4 bases between. CDR3 length equals 13 residues. The CDR3 sequence is CASSLANSYEQYF. The CDR3 region has the DNA TGTGCCAGCAGCTTAGCAAATTCCTACGAGCAGTACTTC.

This clonotype was counted at least ten times. This rearrangement joins TRBV5-4 to TRBJ2-2; TRBD2 matches at 9 bases. This CDR3 has 16 residues. V was pared by 1 base and J by 4 bases, with 5 bases of the junction left unmatched. Germline CDR1 is SGHNT and CDR2 is YYREEE (reference sequence). CDR3 nucleotide sequence: TGTGCCAGCAGCTTGCTAAGCGGGGGGTTCACCGGGGAGCTGTTTTTT. Translation gives CASSLLSGGFTGELFF.

This clonotype was seen many times. The rearrangement uses TRBV29-1 and TRBJ1-5; 10 nucleotides line up with TRBD1. J lost 7 bases, V lost 0 bases, and 6 bases had no gene match. Germline loops: CDR1 SQVTM, CDR2 ANQGSEA. The CDR3 extends over 15 amino acids. CDR3 protein: CSVEEGQGRGQPQHF. The DNA of the CDR3 is TGCAGCGTTGAAGAGGGACAGGGGCGAGGGCAGCCCCAGCATTTT.

The sample holds many counts of this clonotype. This chain uses TRBV5-1 with TRBJ2-7; D could derive from TRBD1 or TRBD2 (5 bases each). The CDR3 is made up of 12 amino acids. Germline loops: CDR1 SGHRS, CDR2 YFSETQ. Trimming took off 5 bases at V and 3 bases at J, with 9 bases between the two ends. The DNA of the CDR3 is TGCGCCAGCAGTTCGGGGCGCTACGAGCAGTACTTC. Residues: CASSSGRYEQYF.